This T cell receptor (beta chain) was captured in a study of OX40 agonist ivuxolimab in advanced cancers. Study details: Patients received the agonistic anti-OX40 (CD134) antibody ivuxolimab. Hepatocellular carcinoma, melanoma, renal cell or head and neck cancer was diagnosed in the dose-escalation patients. A partial response was reached by three patients: one with hepatocellular carcinoma and two with cutaneous melanoma.

Repertoires were generated with immunoSEQ multiplex PCR, while TCRdb's copy carries only in-frame clones and drops some. The table has under 100,000 clones, approximately 85% seen once. Germline loops: CDR1 SGDLS, CDR2 YYNGEE. V was cut by 0 bases and J by 10 bases, with 19 bases left in between. CDR3 length: 16 amino acids. Remarks on this clone: Its antigen remains unidentified.

Points from the study as a whole: Clonal expansion in partial responders at 0.1-3.0 mg/kg ranked among the lowest.

The V and J genes are TRBV9 and TRBJ1-4, with D possibly matching TRBD1 (5 bases). The clonotype originates from an adult with an advanced solid tumor such as melanoma, head and neck, liver or kidney cancer. This sample comprised CD4+ or CD8+ T cells sorted from blood, obtained in a trial of the OX40 agonist ivuxolimab. The CDR3 bases are TGTGCCAGCAGCGTAGAGCAGGATCCTCGGAGGGGAAAACTGTTTTTT. Protein product: CASSVEQDPRRGKLFF.